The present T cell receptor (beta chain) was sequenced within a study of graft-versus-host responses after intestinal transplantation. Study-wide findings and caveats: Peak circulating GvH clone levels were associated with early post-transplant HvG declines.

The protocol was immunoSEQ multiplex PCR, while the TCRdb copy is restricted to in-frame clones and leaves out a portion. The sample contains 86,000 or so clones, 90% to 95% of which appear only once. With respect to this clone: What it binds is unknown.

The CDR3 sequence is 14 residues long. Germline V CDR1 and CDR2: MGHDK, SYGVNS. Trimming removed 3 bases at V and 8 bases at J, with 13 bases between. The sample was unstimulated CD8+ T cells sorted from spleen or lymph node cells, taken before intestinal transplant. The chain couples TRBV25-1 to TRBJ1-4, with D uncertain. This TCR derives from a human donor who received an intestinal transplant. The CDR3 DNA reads TGTGCCAGCAGTGACGGGATCCTCGGAGAAAAACTGTTTTTT. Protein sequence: CASSDGILGEKLFF.